The T cell receptor beta chain described here comes from a study of shared clonotypes between healthy human individuals. V dropped 4 bases and J dropped 4 bases, with 11 bases sitting between them. Germline V gene data show CDR1 as SGHNT and CDR2 as YYREEE (reference sequence). The length of the CDR3 is 13 residues. Clones were sequenced by immunoSEQ multiplex PCR, and TCRdb holds only the in-frame ones, with some missing. In the table there are 950,000 to 1,100,000 clones, approximately 78% of which are singletons. Investigators divided CD4+ cells into CD45RA+ naive and CD45RA-negative memory subsets. This clone came up a few times. This may come from a read error, since a much larger clone is one base off.

The rearrangement joins TRBV5-4 to TRBJ1-2; the D gene is possibly TRBD1 (6 bases). The sample taken for sequencing was memory CD4+ T cells from PBMCs. Subset of the sample: CD45RA-negative fraction. The TCR comes from a man between 18 and 29 years old in good health. Some clones in this sample may be carry-over from other donors' samples. This CDR3 reads CASSLDRSYGYTF. The CDR3 region has the DNA TGTGCCAGCAGCCTGGACAGATCCTATGGCTACACCTTC.